This TCR beta chain was sequenced for a study of shared clonotypes between healthy human individuals. Over several immunoSEQ plates, each subset's genomic DNA was distributed in even portions. About 30,000 T cell genomes, or approximately 300 ng DNA, went into replicate PCRs of unsorted PBMC. With ten immunoSEQ deep assay plates, unsorted PBMC DNA underwent sequencing. Sequencing used immunoSEQ multiplex PCR; TCRdb keeps in-frame clones, though not all of them. The sample has around 430,000 clones, about 85% seen once. Each donor was a Caucasian adult residing in Nashville, Tennessee. Germline V CDR1 and CDR2: SGHRS, YFSETQ. The CDR3 length is 16 residues. J was trimmed by 2 bases and V by 1 base; bases with no gene match: 5. This clone was counted only a few times.

The chain employs TRBV5-1 and TRBJ2-3; 9 bases line up with TRBD2. Sequenced sample: PBMCs. The TCR sequence derives from a woman in her thirties or forties in good health. Some clones in this sample may be carry-over from other donors' samples. The CDR3, as DNA: TGCGCCAGCAGCTTGCTGGGCGGGAGGGACACAGATACGCAGTATTTT. Translating it yields CASSLLGGRDTDTQYF.